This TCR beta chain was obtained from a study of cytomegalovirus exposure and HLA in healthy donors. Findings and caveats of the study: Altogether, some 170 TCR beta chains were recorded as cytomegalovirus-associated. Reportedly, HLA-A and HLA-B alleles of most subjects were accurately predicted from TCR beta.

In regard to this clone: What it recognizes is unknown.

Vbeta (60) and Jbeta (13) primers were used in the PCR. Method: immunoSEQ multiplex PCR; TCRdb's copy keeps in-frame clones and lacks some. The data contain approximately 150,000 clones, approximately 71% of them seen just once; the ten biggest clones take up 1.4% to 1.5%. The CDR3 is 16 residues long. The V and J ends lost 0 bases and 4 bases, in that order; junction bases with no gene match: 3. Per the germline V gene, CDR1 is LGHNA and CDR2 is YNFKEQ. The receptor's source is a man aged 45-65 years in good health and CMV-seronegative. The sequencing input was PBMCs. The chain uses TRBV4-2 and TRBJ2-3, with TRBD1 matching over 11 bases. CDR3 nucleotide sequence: TGTGCCAGCAGCCAAGATCGGACAGGGGGCTCAGATACGCAGTATTTT. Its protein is CASSQDRTGGSDTQYF.